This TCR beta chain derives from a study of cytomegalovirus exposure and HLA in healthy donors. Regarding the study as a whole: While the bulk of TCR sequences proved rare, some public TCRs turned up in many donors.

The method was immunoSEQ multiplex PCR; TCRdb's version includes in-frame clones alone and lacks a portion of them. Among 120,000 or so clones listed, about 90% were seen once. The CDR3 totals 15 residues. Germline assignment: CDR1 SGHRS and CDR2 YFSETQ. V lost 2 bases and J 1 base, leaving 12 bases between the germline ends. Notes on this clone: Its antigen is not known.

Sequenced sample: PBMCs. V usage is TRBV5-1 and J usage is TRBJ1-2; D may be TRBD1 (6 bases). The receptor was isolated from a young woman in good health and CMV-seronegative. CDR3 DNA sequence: TGCGCCAGCAGCTTCGACGGCAGGGGTAACTATGGCTACACCTTC. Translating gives CASSFDGRGNYGYTF. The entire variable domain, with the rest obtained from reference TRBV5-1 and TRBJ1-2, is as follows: KAGVTQTPRYLIKTRGQQVTLSCSPISGHRSVSWYQQTPGQGLQFLFEYFSETQRNKGNFPGRFSGRQFSNSRSEMNVSTLELGDSALYLCASSFDGRGNYGYTFGSGTRLTVV.